Each of the 21 T cell receptor beta chains below was sequenced from the same sample in a study of T cell changes during pregnancy in multiple sclerosis. Clones were sequenced by immunoSEQ multiplex PCR, and TCRdb holds only the in-frame ones, with some missing. The sample holds under 120,000 clones, 91% seen once. Material: peripheral blood, obtained after pregnancy. These TCRs come from a female donor with multiple sclerosis, enrolled in a pregnancy study.

The chain joins TRBV15 to TRBJ2-7, with 8 bases identical to TRBD1. Germline trimming cut 6 bases from V and 6 bases from J; bases unmatched to any gene: 10. The CDR3 has 14 residues. From germline, CDR1 is LNHNV and CDR2 YYDKDF (reference sequence). CDR3 in DNA: TGTGCCACCAGTCCCGGAGCGGACAGGGTCGAGCAGTACTTC. Amino acids: CATSPGADRVEQYF.

The J gene is TRBJ1-2, the V gene TRBV5-1; TRBD1 aligns across 10 bases. J gave up 7 bases and V 4 bases, and 4 bases lay outside the gene matches. The CDR3 contains 13 residues. Germline V gene sequence: CDR1 SGHRS, CDR2 YFSETQ. The CDR3 loop reads CASSGGTGAGYTF. The DNA of the CDR3 is TGCGCCAGCAGCGGGGGGACAGGGGCTGGCTACACCTTC.

The chain links TRBV7-8 to TRBJ2-5; 15 bases match TRBD2. V lost 5 bases, J lost 3 bases, and 10 bases stayed unmatched. The germline gives CDR1 SGHVS, CDR2 FQNEAQ. This CDR3 has 18 residues. CDR3 sequence reads: CASSPFAGTSGGKETQYF. CDR3 bases: TGTGCCAGCAGCCCTTTCGCCGGGACTAGCGGGGGGAAAGAGACCCAGTACTTC.

J is TRBJ2-7 and V is TRBV9; D is possibly TRBD1 (6 bases). V lost 0 bases to trimming and J lost 0 bases, with 10 bases between them. This CDR3 spans 15 amino acids. Germline V gives CDR1 SGDLS, CDR2 YYNGEE. This CDR3 reads CASSVEGGNSYEQYF. CDR3 bases: TGTGCCAGCAGCGTAGAAGGGGGAAACTCCTACGAGCAGTACTTC. The variable domain in full, completed from reference TRBV9 and TRBJ2-7, reads DSGVTQTPKHLITATGQRVTLRCSPRSGDLSVYWYQQSLDQGLQFLIQYYNGEERAKGNILERFSAQQFPDLHSELNLSSLELGDSALYFCASSVEGGNSYEQYFGPGTRLTVT.

The rearrangement links TRBV4-1 to TRBJ1-4; possibly TRBD1 for D (5 bases). Germline V gene lookup returns CDR1 MGHRA and CDR2 YSYEKL. The V end was cut by 1 base, the J end by 10 bases, with 13 bases between. The CDR3 has 14 residues. This chain's CDR3 is CASSQAQGLGKLFF. For the CDR3, the DNA is TGCGCCAGCAGCCAAGCGCAGGGTCTGGGAAAACTGTTTTTT.

V gene TRBV7-3 combines with J gene TRBJ2-1, with 8 bases lining up with TRBD1. Germline CDR1 is SGHTA and CDR2 is FQGTGA. Trimming took 5 bases from V and 7 from J; bases not matched to a gene: 10. This CDR3 is 15 amino acids long. The CDR3 reads CASSLGQGNRNEQFF. DNA of the CDR3: TGTGCCAGCAGCCTAGGACAGGGAAATCGGAATGAGCAGTTCTTC.

The J gene is TRBJ1-2, the V gene TRBV7-8, with D perhaps matching TRBD1 (6 bases). CDR3 length: 14 residues. The V gene lost 6 bases and the J gene lost 8 bases, with 19 bases spanning the gap. CDR1 is SGHVS and CDR2 is FQNEAQ in the germline V gene. CDR3 sequence reads: CASSKGTTLEGYTF. For the CDR3, the DNA is TGTGCCAGCAGTAAGGGGACAACTTTAGAGGGCTACACCTTC.

V gene TRBV6-6 combines with J gene TRBJ1-5; 9 bases fit TRBD1. V lost 2 bases and J lost 4; bases outside the gene matches: 3. Looked up from germline, CDR1 is MNHNY and CDR2 is SVGAGI (reference sequence). The CDR3 runs to 15 residues. In nucleotides, the CDR3 is TGTGCCAGCAGTTACGCTGGGACAGGGAATCAGCCCCAGCATTTT. Protein: CASSYAGTGNQPQHF.

This clone came up once. This chain links TRBV4-1 with TRBJ2-3, with 7 positions matching TRBD2. This CDR3 contains 15 residues. The ends lost 1 base at V and 6 bases at J; junction bases unmatched: 7. Germline CDR1 MGHRA, CDR2 YSYEKL. CDR3 residues: CASSQGWGGQDTQYF. The CDR3 bases are TGCGCCAGCAGCCAAGGGTGGGGGGGTCAGGATACGCAGTATTTT.

This clone was picked up a small number of times. V and J are TRBV7-2 and TRBJ1-2; the match to TRBD1 covers 8 bases. Germline CDR1 reads SGHTA; CDR2 reads FQGNSA. The CDR3 has 15 residues. The V segment lost 4 bases and the J segment 4 bases; nucleotides outside the gene matches: 8. The CDR3 nucleotides are TGTGCCAGCAGCTCCCGACAGGGGAGGATCTATGGCTACACCTTC. It codes for CASSSRQGRIYGYTF.

In its sample, this clone was seen once. The chain joins TRBV2 to TRBJ1-1; 12 bases align to TRBD1. From germline, CDR1 is SNHLY and CDR2 FYNNEI. The V gene end was trimmed by 1 base and the J gene end by 1 base; junction bases not matched to a gene: 4. This CDR3 is 17 amino acids long. Written as DNA, the CDR3 is TGTGCCAGCAGTGAAGTGGGGACAGGGGGCTGGAACACTGAAGCTTTCTTT. This codes for CASSEVGTGGWNTEAFF.

V gene TRBV10-2 combines with J gene TRBJ2-1; D not resolved. The V gene's germline CDR1 is WSHSY and CDR2 SAAADI. The CDR3 loop spans 12 amino acids. The germline V and J ends were trimmed by 4 bases and 9 bases, with 10 bases remaining between them. This chain's CDR3 is CASSGGSGEQFF. The DNA of the CDR3 is TGCGCCAGCAGTGGAGGATCGGGTGAGCAGTTCTTC.

The chain couples TRBV11-2 to TRBJ2-7; 8 bases align to TRBD2. The CDR3 spans 18 residues. Germline-derived CDR1 and CDR2 are SGHAT and FQNNGV. J lost 1 base, V lost 1 base, and 12 bases had no gene match. The CDR3 here is CASSLAGGPPHLSYEQYF. DNA for the CDR3: TGTGCCAGCAGCTTAGCGGGGGGGCCCCCCCACCTGTCCTACGAGCAGTACTTC.

This sequence joins TRBV15 and TRBJ2-7; TRBD1 might be the D (6 bases). This CDR3 contains 14 residues. CDR1 and CDR2 (germline): LNHNV, YYDKDF (reference sequence). V shed 2 bases and J shed 7 bases, with 15 bases lying between them. Here the CDR3 reads CATSRRDNPAEQYF. Here the CDR3 DNA reads TGTGCCACCAGCAGAAGGGACAATCCCGCGGAGCAGTACTTC.

J is TRBJ1-4 and V is TRBV15, with no clear D. Trimming removed 3 bases at V and 0 bases at J, with 11 bases between. Germline CDR1 reads LNHNV; CDR2 reads YYDKDF (reference sequence). The CDR3 consists of 16 residues. Here the CDR3 reads CATSSPMGSTNEKLFF. In DNA, the CDR3 is TGTGCCACCAGCAGTCCTATGGGCTCAACTAATGAAAAACTGTTTTTT.

This clone was observed a single time. The CDR3 spells CASSLYGDTKSYSNQPQHF. CDR3 nucleotide sequence: TGTGCCAGCAGCTTGTACGGGGACACCAAGTCCTATAGCAATCAGCCCCAGCATTTT. The rearrangement joins TRBV5-5 to TRBJ1-5; D may be TRBD1 (6 bases). The CDR3 is 19 residues long. CDR1 is SGHKS, CDR2 YYEKEE, per germline (reference sequence). Trimming stripped 1 base from V and 0 bases from J, with 20 bases between.

This CDR3 is CAGALSGAEQYF. The DNA for the CDR3 is TGTGCCGGGGCCCTCAGCGGGGCCGAGCAGTACTTC. V usage is TRBV30 and J usage is TRBJ2-7, with TRBD2 identical over 7 bases. The CDR3 runs 12 residues. Germline loops: CDR1 GTSNPN, CDR2 SVGIG (reference sequence). V lost 8 bases to trimming and J lost 6 bases; unmatched junction nucleotides: 10.

This clone was recorded only once. The chain recombines TRBV7-9 with TRBJ2-5; D is perhaps TRBD2 (6 bases). Germline V gene data show CDR1 as SEHNR and CDR2 as FQNEAQ (reference sequence). V lost 3 bases and J 4 bases, leaving 9 bases between the germline ends. This CDR3 has 13 amino acids. Here the CDR3 reads CASSLGLGETQYF. The CDR3, as DNA: TGTGCCAGCAGCTTGGGACTGGGAGAGACCCAGTACTTC. Full variable domain (remainder filled in from reference TRBV7-9 and TRBJ2-5): DTGVSQNPRHKITKRGQNVTFRCDPISEHNRLYWYRQTLGQGPEFLTYFQNEAQLEKSRLLSDRFSAERPKGSFSTLEIQRTEQGDSAMYLCASSLGLGETQYFGPGTRLLVL.

The V and J genes are TRBV5-6 and TRBJ2-4; 8 bases agree with TRBD1. Germline trimming cut 4 bases from V and 6 bases from J; bases unmatched to any gene: 9. CDR3 length: 15 residues. In germline, CDR1 is SGHDT, CDR2 YYEEEE. CDR3 loop: CASSLLRDRTNIQYF. DNA for the CDR3: TGTGCCAGCAGCCTCCTCCGGGACAGGACAAACATTCAGTACTTC.

The chain recombines TRBV11-2 with TRBJ2-1; 7 bases are shared with TRBD2. Germline V lookup: CDR1 SGHAT, CDR2 FQNNGV. CDR3 size: 18 residues. Trimming cost V 3 bases and J 5 bases; bases outside gene matches: 16. The CDR3 sequence: CASSFLGLGRGEDNEQFF. The CDR3 DNA is TGTGCCAGCAGCTTTTTGGGGTTAGGGAGGGGCGAGGACAATGAGCAGTTCTTC.

This clone was recorded once. The gene calls are TRBV9 and TRBJ2-1; the D gene is possibly TRBD2 (5 bases). Germline CDR1 SGDLS, CDR2 YYNGEE. The length of the CDR3 is 15 residues. V lost 4 bases and J 0 bases, leaving 11 bases between the germline ends. CDR3 DNA: TGTGCCAGCAGCCAAACTAGTAACTCCTACAATGAGCAGTTCTTC. As protein: CASSQTSNSYNEQFF.